This T cell receptor beta chain was documented in a study of shared clonotypes between healthy human individuals. The authors split each subset's genomic DNA evenly across several immunoSEQ plates. The table came from immunoSEQ multiplex PCR; TCRdb's copy has only in-frame clones and leaves some out. The sample yields around 1.9 million clones, 85% to 95% seen once. CD45RO-negative cells were positively selected for CCR7, leaving out terminally differentiated effector memory CD45RA+ cells. The study enrolled healthy HIV-negative adults without recent acute infections or vaccinations as donors. Germline V gives CDR1 LNHDA, CDR2 SQIVND (reference sequence). V gave up 3 bases and J gave up 4 bases, with 10 bases separating them. CDR3 size: 14 residues.

Sequenced sample: naive CD8+ T cells from PBMCs. The sequence was obtained from a man younger than 30 in good health. Some clones in this sample may be carry-over from other donors' samples. The chain is built from TRBV19 and TRBJ1-5; no clear D. CDR3 protein: CASSIWRENQPQHF. The CDR3 nucleotides read TGTGCCAGTAGTATCTGGAGGGAAAATCAGCCCCAGCATTTT.